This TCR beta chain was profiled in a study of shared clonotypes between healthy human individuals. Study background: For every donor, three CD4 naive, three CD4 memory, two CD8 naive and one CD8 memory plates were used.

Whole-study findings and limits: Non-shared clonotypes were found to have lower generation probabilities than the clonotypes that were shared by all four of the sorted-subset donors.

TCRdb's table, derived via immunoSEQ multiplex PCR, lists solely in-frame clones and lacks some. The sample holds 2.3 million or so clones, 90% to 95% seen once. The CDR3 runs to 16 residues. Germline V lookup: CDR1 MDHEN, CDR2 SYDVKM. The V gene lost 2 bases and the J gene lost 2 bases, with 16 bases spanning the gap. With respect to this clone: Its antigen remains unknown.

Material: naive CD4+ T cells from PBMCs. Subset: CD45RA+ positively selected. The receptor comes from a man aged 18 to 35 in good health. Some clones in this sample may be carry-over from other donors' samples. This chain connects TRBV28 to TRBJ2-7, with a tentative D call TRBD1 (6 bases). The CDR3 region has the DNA TGTGCCAGCAGTTTAATTCTCGGGACAAAAACCTACGAGCAGTACTTC. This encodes CASSLILGTKTYEQYF.